Following are 28 T cell receptor beta chains from one sample sequenced in a study of spatial heterogeneity in lung cancer. Each CDR3 protein is one row after TCRdb ran MiXCR on the 5' RACE reads. The sample shows about 36,000 distinct CDR3 sequences, less than 9.5% of them seen only once. Time point of the sample: sample taken at primary tumor resection. The sample here was PBMCs, taken at surgery. These TCRs come from a female donor with early-stage non-small cell lung cancer.

In this sample, this clonotype turned up a few times. This chain uses TRBV12-3 or TRBV12-4 with TRBJ1-1; 9 positions match TRBD1. V gave up 4 bases and J gave up 4 bases; unmatched junction bases: 4. This CDR3 has 14 amino acids. The CDR3 DNA reads as TGTGCCAGCAGTTCCGGGACAGGGATCACTGAAGCTTTCTTT. Translation: CASSSGTGITEAFF.

This clonotype was counted a few times. The V and J genes are TRBV4-3 and TRBJ2-1, with D unclear. Germline CDR1 and CDR2: LGHNA and YSLEER. The CDR3 contains 13 residues. Trimming removed 0 bases from V and 8 bases from J, with 8 bases in between. The CDR3 spells CASSQDRWDEQFF. Written as DNA, the CDR3 is TGCGCCAGCAGCCAAGATCGGTGGGATGAGCAGTTCTTC.

At least ten counts were recorded for this clonotype. The chain is built from TRBV19 and TRBJ2-7; no clear D. Looked up from germline, CDR1 is LNHDA and CDR2 is SQIVND (reference sequence). V lost 3 bases, J lost 8 bases, and 17 bases lay in between. This CDR3 contains 14 residues. The CDR3 DNA reads as TGTGCCAGTAGTATCGCGGCGAGAGCTTCCCAGCAGTACTTC. Translated, it gives CASSIAARASQQYF.

A few counts support this clonotype. This chain links TRBV10-1 with TRBJ1-2, with a possible D match to TRBD1 (5 bases). This CDR3 region has 15 residues. The germline gives CDR1 WNHNN, CDR2 SYGVQD (reference sequence). V lost 2 bases and J lost 8, with 18 bases in between. CDR3 nucleotide sequence: TGCGCCAGCAGTGAGCCGATCGAGGCAGGGAGCGGCTACACCTTC. This sequence encodes CASSEPIEAGSGYTF.

This clonotype came up many times. This chain uses TRBV20-1 with TRBJ1-6; tentatively, D is TRBD1 (6 bases). Between the trimmed V and J ends, which lost 0 bases and 5 bases, there was a span of 14 bases. The CDR3 extends over 16 amino acids. CDR1 and CDR2 (germline): DFQATT, SNEGSKA (reference sequence). CDR3 bases: TGCAGTGCTAGAGATGCTGGACAGTCGCATAATTCACCCCTCCACTTT. This gives the protein CSARDAGQSHNSPLHF.

The CDR3 DNA is TGTGCCAGCAGTAACACAGGGGGCCAGGACACTGAAGCTTTCTTT. It is translated as CASSNTGGQDTEAFF. This chain uses TRBV12-3 or TRBV12-4 with TRBJ1-1; 9 bases line up with TRBD1. The CDR3 is 15 amino acids. Trimming removed 5 bases from V and 3 bases from J; junction bases left unmatched: 7.

In this sample, this clonotype turned up many times. The CDR3 sequence is CASSFGLAGYNEQFF. In DNA, the CDR3 is TGCGCCAGCAGCTTTGGACTAGCGGGTTACAATGAGCAGTTCTTC. The V and J genes are TRBV5-1 and TRBJ2-1, with 11 bases that match TRBD2. The CDR3 runs to 15 residues. Germline values: CDR1 SGHRS, CDR2 YFSETQ. V gave up 2 bases and J gave up 4 bases; unmatched junction bases: 2.

This clonotype has a handful of counts. V usage is TRBV10-3 and J usage is TRBJ2-3; possible D gene TRBD2, 5 bases. The germline V gene has CDR1 ENHRY and CDR2 SYGVKD. This CDR3 comprises 14 residues. The V gene lost 6 bases and the J gene lost 4 bases, with 14 bases spanning the gap. The CDR3 loop reads CAIRETLEADTQYF. Here the CDR3 DNA reads TGTGCCATCAGAGAAACACTAGAAGCAGATACGCAGTATTTT.

This clonotype has a handful of counts. The chain combines TRBV19 with TRBJ2-6; D is uncertain. Germline lookup yields CDR1 LNHDA and CDR2 SQIVND (reference sequence). The CDR3 is made up of 15 amino acids. Trimming shortened V by 3 bases and J by 1 base, and 7 bases separated the two germline ends. CDR3 coding DNA: TGTGCCAGTAGTATCTGGGGATCTGGGGCCAACGTCCTGACTTTC. Translating it yields CASSIWGSGANVLTF. The complete variable domain, with remaining parts taken from reference TRBV19 and TRBJ2-6, reads DGGITQSPKYLFRKEGQNVTLSCEQNLNHDAMYWYRQDPGQGLRLIYYSQIVNDFQKGDIAEGYSVSREKKESFPLTVTSAQKNPTAFYLCASSIWGSGANVLTFGAGSRLTVL.

The V gene is TRBV18, the J gene TRBJ2-1, with 14 bases fitting TRBD2. J lost 9 bases, V lost 6 bases, and 4 bases had no gene match. Germline V CDR1 and CDR2: KGHSH, LQKENI. This CDR3 has 14 amino acids. The CDR3 region is CASSLGTSGSEQFF. DNA for the CDR3: TGTGCCAGCTCCCTCGGGACTAGCGGGAGTGAGCAGTTCTTC.

This clonotype was observed many times. The V and J genes are TRBV4-1 and TRBJ2-7; TRBD2 agrees at 8 bases. Germline V gives CDR1 MGHRA, CDR2 YSYEKL. Losses at the gene ends were 1 base for V and 3 bases for J; bases not matched to a gene: 5. The CDR3 covers 15 residues. The CDR3 sequence: CASSQGRGGDYEQYF. CDR3 sequence (DNA): TGCGCCAGCAGCCAAGGTCGGGGGGGAGACTACGAGCAGTACTTC.

This clonotype was seen at least ten times. The chain couples TRBV28 to TRBJ2-7, with D perhaps TRBD1 (6 bases). Trimming removed 6 bases at V and 0 bases at J, with 18 bases between. Per the germline V gene, CDR1 is MDHEN and CDR2 is SYDVKM. The CDR3 is 16 amino acids. The CDR3 loop is CASSVPLRDTSYEQYF. The CDR3 coding sequence is TGTGCCAGCAGCGTACCCCTAAGGGACACCTCCTACGAGCAGTACTTC.

This clonotype was found many times. This chain links TRBV27 with TRBJ1-1; perhaps TRBD1 as D (5 bases). The CDR3 is 16 residues long. Germline V gene data show CDR1 as MNHEY and CDR2 as SMNVEV (reference sequence). Trimming left V 2 bases short and J 3 bases short, with 16 bases between. The chain's CDR3 is CASSLRGWAIHTEAFF. The CDR3 bases are TGTGCCAGCAGTTTACGGGGGTGGGCGATCCACACTGAAGCTTTCTTT.

Turning to this clonotype: A much bigger clone sits one base away, suggesting this may be a read error. The chain recombines TRBV7-8 with TRBJ2-1, with unresolved D. The CDR3 sequence is 13 residues long. The germline gives CDR1 SGHVS, CDR2 FQNEAQ. CDR3 in DNA: TGTGCCAGCAGCTTTAACGGATACAATGAGCAGATCTTC. It codes for CASSFNGYNEQIF.

This clonotype has at least ten counts. The chain combines TRBV27 with TRBJ2-1, with D possibly being TRBD1 or TRBD2 (5 bases each). The ends were cut back, 2 bases at V and 10 bases at J, with 18 bases in the middle. Per germline, CDR1 MNHEY and CDR2 SMNVEV (reference sequence). CDR3 length: 15 residues. This CDR3 reads CASSLRWDGPREQFF. CDR3 DNA: TGTGCCAGCAGTTTAAGGTGGGACGGACCCAGGGAGCAGTTCTTC.

This clonotype was picked up many times. The gene calls are TRBV15 and TRBJ2-3; D gene unclear. This CDR3 is 15 amino acids long. Germline V gene data show CDR1 as LNHNV and CDR2 as YYDKDF (reference sequence). Trimming took 5 bases from V and 2 from J, leaving 14 bases between them. The chain's CDR3 is CATSPWNGDTDTQYF. The CDR3 nucleotides are TGTGCCACCAGCCCATGGAATGGGGACACAGATACGCAGTATTTT.

This clonotype appeared many times. The rearrangement joins TRBV2 to TRBJ2-7, with D hard to call. This CDR3 contains 11 residues. With 8 bases removed from V and 0 bases from J, the gap between germline ends came to 5 bases. Germline loops: CDR1 SNHLY, CDR2 FYNNEI. The CDR3: CASLSSYEQYF. The CDR3 coding sequence is TGTGCCAGCCTGAGCTCCTACGAGCAGTACTTC.

Many counts were recorded for this clonotype. The J gene is TRBJ2-1, the V gene TRBV2; a weak D match, TRBD2 (5 bases). The CDR3 is 13 residues long. From germline, CDR1 is SNHLY and CDR2 FYNNEI. Between the trimmed V and J ends, which lost 6 bases and 7 bases, there was a span of 13 bases. The CDR3 DNA reads as TGTGCCAGCAGCAATAGTCGGGAAAATGAGCAGTTCTTC. Protein product: CASSNSRENEQFF.

In its sample, this clonotype was seen many times. The chain links TRBV5-1 to TRBJ2-3; maybe TRBD2 (5 bases). V lost 2 bases to trimming and J lost 3 bases, with 13 bases between them. This CDR3 comprises 15 residues. CDR1 and CDR2 from the germline V gene are SGHRS and YFSETQ. The CDR3 DNA follows: TGCGCCAGCAGCTTTGGCGGGCTGGGGACAGATACGCAGTATTTT. Protein: CASSFGGLGTDTQYF.

The rearrangement links TRBV12-3 or TRBV12-4 to TRBJ2-2; D is undetermined. The CDR3 runs to 14 residues. V was pared by 2 bases and J by 3 bases, with 7 bases between. For the CDR3, the DNA is TGTGCCAGCAGTTTATACGTCGACACCGGGGAGCTGTTTTTT. Translating it yields CASSLYVDTGELFF.

This clonotype was found many times. The J gene is TRBJ2-2, the V gene TRBV7-9; D is possibly TRBD1 (6 bases). The CDR3 runs to 15 residues. Germline V gene lookup returns CDR1 SEHNR and CDR2 FQNEAQ (reference sequence). V gave up 6 bases and J gave up 4 bases, with 15 bases separating them. The CDR3 region has the DNA TGTGCCAGCAGTTCCTTGGGGGCCGGCACCGGGGAGCTGTTTTTT. It is translated as CASSSLGAGTGELFF.

This clonotype was seen ten or more times. The chain is built from TRBV5-1 and TRBJ2-3, with 7 positions matching TRBD1. Germline CDR1 is SGHRS and CDR2 is YFSETQ. The CDR3 covers 18 residues. J was trimmed by 0 bases and V by 3 bases; bases with no gene match: 13. The CDR3 DNA sequence: TGCGCCAGCAGCTACCGGGACAGAGATCGATTTAGCACAGATACGCAGTATTTT. This codes for CASSYRDRDRFSTDTQYF.

Ten or more counts support this clonotype. The chain combines TRBV29-1 with TRBJ2-1, with 7 bases that match TRBD1. Losses at the gene ends were 4 bases for V and 0 bases for J; bases not matched to a gene: 3. Germline V gene lookup returns CDR1 SQVTM and CDR2 ANQGSEA. The CDR3 runs to 14 residues. CDR3 in amino acids: CSVAGGSSYNEQFF. The CDR3 bases are TGCAGCGTTGCAGGGGGTAGCTCCTACAATGAGCAGTTCTTC.

In its sample, this clonotype was seen many times. The CDR3 DNA follows: TGTGCCAGCAGTGGACCGAGACTCCTTAATGAAAAACTGTTTTTT. Protein product: CASSGPRLLNEKLFF. The V call is TRBV25-1, the J call TRBJ1-4, with D unclear. The germline V gene encodes CDR1 MGHDK and CDR2 SYGVNS. With 4 bases removed from V and 4 bases from J, the gap between germline ends came to 13 bases. This CDR3 spans 15 amino acids.

Ten or more counts support this clonotype. This chain connects TRBV6-6 to TRBJ2-1, with D possibly being TRBD1 (5 bases). Germline CDR1 is MNHNY and CDR2 is SVGAGI (reference sequence). The length of the CDR3 is 14 residues. Trimming stripped 3 bases from V and 6 bases from J, with 12 bases between. CDR3 bases: TGTGCCAGCAGTTATGGGGCCATGGGCAATGAGCAGTTCTTC. It encodes CASSYGAMGNEQFF.

This clonotype was observed many times. This chain connects TRBV7-9 to TRBJ2-1, with 10 bases identical to TRBD2. The CDR3 is 17 amino acids. V trimming: 1 base; J trimming: 2 bases; junction bases outside the gene matches: 5. Per the germline V gene, CDR1 is SEHNR and CDR2 is FQNEAQ (reference sequence). The CDR3 bases are TGTGCCAGCAGCTTAGAGCTGCTAGCGGGGGCCTACAATGAGCAGTTCTTC. This translates into CASSLELLAGAYNEQFF.

The chain couples TRBV27 to TRBJ1-1; no definite D call. The CDR3 totals 14 residues. Trimming shortened V by 4 bases and J by 4 bases, and 13 bases separated the two germline ends. CDR1 and CDR2 (germline): MNHEY, SMNVEV (reference sequence). CDR3 residues: CASSSVRRSTEAFF. CDR3 DNA sequence: TGTGCCAGCAGTTCAGTGCGGAGGAGCACTGAAGCTTTCTTT.

This rearrangement joins TRBV20-1 to TRBJ2-3, with a tentative D call TRBD2 (6 bases). The CDR3 totals 14 residues. The V and J ends lost 5 bases and 3 bases respectively, with 15 bases between them. Germline assignment: CDR1 DFQATT and CDR2 SNEGSKA (reference sequence). CDR3 amino acids: CSALSGGGTDTQYF. The CDR3 DNA sequence: TGCAGTGCTCTTAGCGGCGGAGGGACAGATACGCAGTATTTT.